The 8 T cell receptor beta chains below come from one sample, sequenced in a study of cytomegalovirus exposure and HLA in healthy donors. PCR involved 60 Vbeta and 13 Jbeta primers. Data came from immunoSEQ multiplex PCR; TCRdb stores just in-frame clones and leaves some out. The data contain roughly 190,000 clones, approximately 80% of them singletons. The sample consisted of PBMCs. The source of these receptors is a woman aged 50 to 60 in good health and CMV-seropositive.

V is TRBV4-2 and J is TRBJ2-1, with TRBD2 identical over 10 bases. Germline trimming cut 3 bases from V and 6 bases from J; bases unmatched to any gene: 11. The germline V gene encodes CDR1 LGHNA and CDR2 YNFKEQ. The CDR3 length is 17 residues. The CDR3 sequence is CASSHTSGEGSTNEQFF. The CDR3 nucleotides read TGTGCCAGCAGCCATACTAGCGGGGAGGGGTCCACCAATGAGCAGTTCTTC.

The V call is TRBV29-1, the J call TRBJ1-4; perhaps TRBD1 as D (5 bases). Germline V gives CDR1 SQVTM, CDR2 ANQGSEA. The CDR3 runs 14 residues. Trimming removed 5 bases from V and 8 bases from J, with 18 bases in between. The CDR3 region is CSVTPAGRDEKLFF. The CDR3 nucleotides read TGCAGCGTTACCCCTGCGGGGCGGGACGAAAAACTGTTTTTT.

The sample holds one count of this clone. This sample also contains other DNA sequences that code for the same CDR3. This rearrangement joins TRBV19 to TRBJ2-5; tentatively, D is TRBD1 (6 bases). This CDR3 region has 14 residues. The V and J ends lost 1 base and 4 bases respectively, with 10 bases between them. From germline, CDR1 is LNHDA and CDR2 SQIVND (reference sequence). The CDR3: CASSIGGGRETQYF. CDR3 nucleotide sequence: TGTGCCAGTAGTATAGGAGGGGGAAGAGAGACCCAGTACTTC.

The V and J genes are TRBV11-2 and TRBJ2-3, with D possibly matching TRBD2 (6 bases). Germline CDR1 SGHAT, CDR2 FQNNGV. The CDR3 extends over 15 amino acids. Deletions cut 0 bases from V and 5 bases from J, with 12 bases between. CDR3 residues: CASSLEGGWGDTQYF. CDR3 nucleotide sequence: TGTGCCAGCAGCTTAGAGGGGGGTTGGGGAGATACGCAGTATTTT.

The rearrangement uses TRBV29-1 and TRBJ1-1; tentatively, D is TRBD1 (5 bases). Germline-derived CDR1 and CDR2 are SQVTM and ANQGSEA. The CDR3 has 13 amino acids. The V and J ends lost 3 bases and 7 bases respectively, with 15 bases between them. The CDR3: CSVEWRGIGEAFF. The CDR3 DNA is TGCAGCGTTGAGTGGAGGGGAATCGGTGAAGCTTTCTTT.

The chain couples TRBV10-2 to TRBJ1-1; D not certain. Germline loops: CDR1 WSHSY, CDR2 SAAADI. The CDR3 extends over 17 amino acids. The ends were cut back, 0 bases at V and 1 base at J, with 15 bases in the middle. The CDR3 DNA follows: TGCGCCAGCAGTGAGTCAAGGAGGTTCGGACCGAACACTGAAGCTTTCTTT. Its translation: CASSESRRFGPNTEAFF.

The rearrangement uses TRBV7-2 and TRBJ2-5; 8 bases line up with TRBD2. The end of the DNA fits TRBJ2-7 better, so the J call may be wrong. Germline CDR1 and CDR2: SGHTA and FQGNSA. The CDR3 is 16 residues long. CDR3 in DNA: TGTGCCAGCAGCCCAGCGGGGCGGGGGGCCCCCTACGAGCAGTACTTC. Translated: CASSPAGRGAPYEQYF.

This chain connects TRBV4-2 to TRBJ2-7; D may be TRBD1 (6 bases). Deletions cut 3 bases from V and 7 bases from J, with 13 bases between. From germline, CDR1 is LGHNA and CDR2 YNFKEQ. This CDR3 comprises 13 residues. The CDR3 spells CASSQGQAGEQYF. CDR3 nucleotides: TGTGCCAGCAGCCAGGGACAAGCCGGTGAGCAGTACTTC.